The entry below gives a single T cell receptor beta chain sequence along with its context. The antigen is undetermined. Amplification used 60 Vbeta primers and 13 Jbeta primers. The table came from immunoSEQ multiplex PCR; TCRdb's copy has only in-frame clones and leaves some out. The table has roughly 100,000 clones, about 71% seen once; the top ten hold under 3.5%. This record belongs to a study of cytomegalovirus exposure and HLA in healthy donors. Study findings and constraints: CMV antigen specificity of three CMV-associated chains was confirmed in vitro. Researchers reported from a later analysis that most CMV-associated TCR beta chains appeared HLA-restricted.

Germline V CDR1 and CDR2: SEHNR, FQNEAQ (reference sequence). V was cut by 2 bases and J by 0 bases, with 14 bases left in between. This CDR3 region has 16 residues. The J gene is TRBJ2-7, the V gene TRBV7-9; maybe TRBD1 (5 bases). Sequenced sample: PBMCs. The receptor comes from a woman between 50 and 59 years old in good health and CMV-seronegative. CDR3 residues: CASSLRLGQGSYEQYF. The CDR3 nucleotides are TGTGCCAGCAGCTTAAGGTTGGGCCAGGGCTCCTACGAGCAGTACTTC.